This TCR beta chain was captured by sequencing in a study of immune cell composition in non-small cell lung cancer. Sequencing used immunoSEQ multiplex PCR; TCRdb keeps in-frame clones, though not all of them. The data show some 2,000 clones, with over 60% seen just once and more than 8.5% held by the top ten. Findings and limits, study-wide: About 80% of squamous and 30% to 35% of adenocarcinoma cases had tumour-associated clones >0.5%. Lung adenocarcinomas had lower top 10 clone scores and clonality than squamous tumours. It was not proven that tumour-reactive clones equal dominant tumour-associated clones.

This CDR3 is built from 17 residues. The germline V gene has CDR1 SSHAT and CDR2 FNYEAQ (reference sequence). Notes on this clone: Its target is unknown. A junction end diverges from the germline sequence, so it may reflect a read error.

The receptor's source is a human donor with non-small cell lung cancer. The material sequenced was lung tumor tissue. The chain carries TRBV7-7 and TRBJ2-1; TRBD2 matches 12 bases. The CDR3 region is CASSLGVASGRAGEQFF. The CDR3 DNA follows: TGTGCTAGCAGCTTAGGCGTGGCTAGCGGGAGGGCCGGGGAGCAGTTCTTC.